Below are 22 T cell receptor beta chains sequenced from a single sample in a study of regulatory T cells in long-lasting Graves disease. As to time point: newly diagnosed GD, antithyroid drugs for less than 3 months. Isolated PBMC RNA provided the starting material for the TCR library. Building the TCR beta libraries relied on iRepertoire HTBI primers, and CDR3 regions underwent Arm-PCR. TCRdb recomputed calls from the multiplex PCR reads with MiXCR, one row per CDR3 protein. Of fewer than 400,000 distinct CDR3 sequences listed, over 15% are singletons. The specimen comprised peripheral blood mononuclear cells (PBMCs), sampled at new diagnosis, from a patient treated with antithyroid drugs. These receptors were obtained from a female donor with Graves disease.

Many counts were recorded for this clonotype. The rearrangement uses TRBV7-8 and TRBJ1-1; D ambiguous. Per the germline V gene, CDR1 is SGHVS and CDR2 is FQNEAQ. V lost 5 bases and J lost 4, with 17 bases in between. This CDR3 spans 15 amino acids. CDR3 sequence: CASSPFLGGSTEAFF. CDR3 bases: TGTGCCAGCAGCCCCTTCCTGGGAGGTAGCACTGAAGCTTTCTTT. Variable domain in full (rest from reference TRBV7-8 and TRBJ1-1): GAGVSQSPRYKVAKRGQDVALRCDPISGHVSLFWYQQALGQGPEFLTYFQNEAQLDKSGLPSDRFFAERPEGSVSTLKIQRTQQEDSAVYLCASSPFLGGSTEAFFGQGTRLTVV.

V and J are TRBV6-2 or TRBV6-3 and TRBJ2-5; possibly TRBD2 for D (5 bases). This CDR3 spans 16 amino acids. Between the trimmed V and J ends, which lost 7 bases and 11 bases, there was a span of 29 bases. Per the germline V gene, CDR1 is MNHEY and CDR2 is SVGEGT. This CDR3 reads CASKDSLAATLDEQYF. Here the CDR3 DNA reads TGTGCCAGCAAGGACTCGTTGGCGGCGACTTTGGATGAGCAGTACTTC.

This clonotype has only a few counts. The CDR3 bases are TGTGCCAGCAGCTTGACCAAGCGGGAGTGGGTTATTGGGACAGATACGCAGTATTTT. Protein: CASSLTKREWVIGTDTQYF. J is TRBJ2-3 and V is TRBV5-6, with 8 bases identical to TRBD2. The CDR3 length is 19 residues. The germline gives CDR1 SGHDT, CDR2 YYEEEE. V lost 1 base to trimming and J lost 3 bases; unmatched junction nucleotides: 16.

There are many counts of this clonotype. The chain joins TRBV6-1 to TRBJ2-7; TRBD2 agrees at 12 bases. The germline gives CDR1 MNHNS, CDR2 SASEGT. J was trimmed by 6 bases and V by 7 bases; bases with no gene match: 4. There are 13 residues in the CDR3. For the CDR3, the DNA is TGTGCCAGCACTGGACTAGCGGGAAGCGAGCAGTACTTC. It yields the protein CASTGLAGSEQYF.

In its sample, this clonotype was seen many times. The gene calls are TRBV7-3 and TRBJ2-2; the D is unclear. CDR3 length: 14 residues. The germline CDR1 and CDR2 sequences are SGHTA and FQGTGA. Trimming shortened V by 1 base and J by 7 bases, and 10 bases separated the two germline ends. CDR3 sequence reads: CASSLNSLGGELFF. CDR3 DNA sequence: TGTGCCAGCAGCTTAAATTCCCTCGGCGGGGAGCTGTTTTTT.

This clonotype was observed many times. The V call is TRBV20-1, the J call TRBJ2-3, with a weak D call TRBD2 (5 bases). CDR3 length: 13 residues. Trimming pared 3 bases from V and 6 bases from J, leaving 13 bases between. CDR1 and CDR2 from the germline V gene are DFQATT and SNEGSKA (reference sequence). CDR3 region: CSASSSSQDTQYF. The CDR3 DNA reads TGCAGTGCTAGCTCTAGCTCCCAGGATACGCAGTATTTT.

This clonotype was detected a few times. The chain employs TRBV29-1 and TRBJ1-1; 12 nucleotides match TRBD1. The CDR3 totals 13 residues. CDR1 is SQVTM, CDR2 ANQGSEA, per germline. The trim removed 7 bases at V and 9 bases at J, leaving 9 bases unmatched. The CDR3 protein is CSAWGGDRGQAFF. The CDR3 nucleotides read TGCAGCGCCTGGGGAGGGGACAGGGGGCAAGCTTTCTTT.

This clonotype was seen at least ten times. The V call is TRBV7-2, the J call TRBJ2-3; 10 nucleotides line up with TRBD2. Trimming took 6 bases from V and 5 from J; bases not matched to a gene: 11. There are 16 residues in the CDR3. The germline CDR1 and CDR2 sequences are SGHTA and FQGNSA. CDR3 DNA: TGTGCCAGCAGGCTAAAGCGGGAGGGCGGGAGAGATACGCAGTATTTT. Residues: CASRLKREGGRDTQYF.

In this sample, this clonotype turned up many times. The chain recombines TRBV12-3 or TRBV12-4 with TRBJ2-1; maybe TRBD2 (6 bases). Trimming cost V 8 bases and J 3 bases, with 11 bases left between them. The CDR3 is 13 residues long. CDR3 sequence: CASRGTRYNEQFF. The CDR3 nucleotides read TGTGCCAGCCGCGGGACCCGCTACAATGAGCAGTTCTTC.

Remarks on this clonotype: One base separates it from a far larger clone, so it is likely a read error. This chain connects TRBV2 to TRBJ2-4; the D gene is possibly TRBD2 (5 bases). TRBJ2-1 explains the end of the DNA better; the J call may be wrong. CDR1 and CDR2 (germline): SNHLY, FYNNEI. There are 14 residues in the CDR3. The chain's CDR3 is CASSLEGVEETQFF. The CDR3 DNA follows: TGTGCCAGCAGCTTAGAGGGCGTGGAGGAGACCCAGTTCTTC.

CDR3 residues: CASSLILGGTGAYEQYF. Written as DNA, the CDR3 is TGTGCCAGCAGCTTAATATTAGGAGGGACAGGAGCCTACGAGCAGTACTTC. V usage is TRBV11-3 and J usage is TRBJ2-7, with 8 bases lining up with TRBD1. CDR1 SGHNT and CDR2 YENEEA come from the germline V gene. The CDR3 runs 17 residues. The ends lost 2 bases at V and 2 bases at J; junction bases unmatched: 11.

As concerns this clonotype: One base away lies a much larger clone, so this may be a sequencing read error. Without the conserved terminal phenylalanine or tryptophan, this CDR3 likely stems from a read error. The chain links TRBV30 to TRBJ2-7; D possibly uses TRBD1 or TRBD2 (6 bases each). CDR1 and CDR2 from the germline V gene are GTSNPN and SVGIG (reference sequence). This CDR3 has 12 residues. Deletions cut 3 bases from V and 8 bases from J, with 14 bases between. The CDR3 bases are TGTGCCTGGAGCGCCGCTCGGGGGCAGCAGTACCTC. It encodes CAWSAARGQQYL.

Note on this clonotype: A far larger clone is off by one base, so a read error is likely. The chain uses TRBV2 and TRBJ2-1, with 9 positions matching TRBD1. Germline lookup yields CDR1 SNHLY and CDR2 FYNNEI. V dropped 5 bases and J dropped 10; count of bases not matched to a gene: 15. The CDR3 totals 16 residues. This CDR3 is CASSWDTGQGSYEQFF. CDR3 sequence (DNA): TGTGCCAGCAGTTGGGATACGGGACAGGGATCCTACGAGCAGTTCTTC.

This clonotype was detected many times. The chain uses TRBV2 and TRBJ1-3; D remains ambiguous. The germline CDR1 and CDR2 sequences are SNHLY and FYNNEI. Trimming took 1 base from V and 0 from J, leaving 13 bases between them. The CDR3 extends over 17 amino acids. CDR3 sequence: CASSEVLGVTSGNTIYF. The CDR3 region has the DNA TGTGCCAGCAGTGAAGTTCTAGGCGTTACCTCTGGAAACACCATATATTTT.

A word on this clonotype: A much larger clone sits a single nucleotide away, making a read error possible. This sequence joins TRBV6-2 or TRBV6-3 and TRBJ1-2; no clear D gene. Per germline, CDR1 MNHEY and CDR2 SVGEGT. The CDR3 totals 13 residues. The CDR3 protein is CAGSPDPTRGYTF. CDR3 coding DNA: TGTGCCGGCAGCCCAGACCCTACTCGGGGCTACACCTTC.

In its sample, this clonotype was seen many times. The junction shows a germline mismatch at one end, possibly a read error. The chain is built from TRBV28 and TRBJ1-1; D unclear. CDR3 length: 11 residues. Germline CDR1 and CDR2: MDHEN and SYDVKM. The CDR3 spells CASSLNIEAFF. The CDR3 nucleotides read TGTGCCAGCAGTTTAAACATTGAAGCTTTCTTT.

This clonotype was seen repeatedly, ten times or more. The gene calls are TRBV6-1 and TRBJ2-7, with TRBD2 matching 9 bases. The germline V gene encodes CDR1 MNHNS and CDR2 SASEGT. The junction had 11 bases not matched to a gene; V was cut back by 4 bases and J by 4 bases. The CDR3 has 16 residues. This CDR3 reads CASSAPSGTFFYEQYF. DNA of the CDR3: TGTGCCAGCAGTGCCCCTAGCGGGACCTTCTTTTACGAGCAGTACTTC.

V usage is TRBV11-3 and J usage is TRBJ2-3; D is undetermined. The CDR3 has 12 amino acids. V was cut by 2 bases and J by 4 bases, with 4 bases left in between. Per germline, CDR1 SGHNT and CDR2 YENEEA. CDR3 amino acids: CASSLNPDTQYF. CDR3 DNA: TGTGCCAGCAGCTTAAACCCAGATACGCAGTATTTT.

This clonotype has ten or more counts. This chain connects TRBV20-1 to TRBJ2-1, with 7 bases lining up with TRBD2. V shed 0 bases and J 9 bases; nucleotides not matched to a gene: 14. CDR3 length equals 16 residues. Germline-derived CDR1 and CDR2 are DFQATT and SNEGSKA (reference sequence). The CDR3 loop is CSARDLGPSGMLEQFF. DNA for the CDR3: TGCAGTGCTAGAGATTTGGGGCCGAGCGGGATGCTTGAGCAGTTCTTC.

The rearrangement links TRBV11-1 to TRBJ2-1; 7 nucleotides agree with TRBD2. With 0 bases clipped from V and 11 bases from J, the junction kept 4 bases outside the gene matches. CDR1 SGHAT and CDR2 FQDESV come from the germline V gene (reference sequence). The CDR3 runs to 13 residues. CDR3 in amino acids: CASSLAETSKQFF. The DNA for the CDR3 is TGTGCCAGCAGCTTAGCGGAGACTAGCAAGCAGTTCTTC.

The rearrangement links TRBV13 to TRBJ2-1; 7 nucleotides line up with TRBD1. CDR3 length equals 14 residues. With 4 bases clipped from V and 7 bases from J, the junction kept 7 bases outside the gene matches. Germline CDR1 and CDR2: PRHDT and FYEKMQ (reference sequence). In DNA form, the CDR3 reads TGTGCCAGCAGCTCAACGACAGGGAATAATGAGCAGTTCTTC. It encodes CASSSTTGNNEQFF.

On this clonotype itself: A much larger clone differs from this one at a single base, so this may be a read error. The chain recombines TRBV30 with TRBJ2-5; 8 bases match TRBD2. The better agreement between TRBJ2-7 and the DNA end casts doubt on the J call. This CDR3 has 13 amino acids. Germline assignment: CDR1 GTSNPN and CDR2 SVGIG (reference sequence). CDR3 loop: CAWSVLSGSEQYF. CDR3 DNA: TGTGCCTGGAGTGTACTAAGCGGGAGCGAGCAGTACTTC.